Below are 27 T cell receptor beta chains sequenced from a single sample in a study of blood T cell repertoires in COVID-19. Some clones are missing from TCRdb's copy, which holds only in-frame ones; the method was immunoSEQ multiplex PCR. The sample records under 200,000 clones, around four fifths being singletons. Sequencing was performed on peripheral blood. The receptors were sampled from a man aged 60 to 75 with COVID-19, enrolled during active disease.

The chain recombines TRBV5-1 with TRBJ2-7, with no clear D. Germline CDR1 and CDR2: SGHRS and YFSETQ. The CDR3 has 13 amino acids. With 0 bases removed from V and 5 bases from J, the gap between germline ends came to 9 bases. The CDR3: CASSLEQTNEQYF. As DNA, the CDR3 is TGCGCCAGCAGCTTGGAACAGACAAACGAGCAGTACTTC.

The V call is TRBV27, the J call TRBJ2-7, with TRBD2 matching 8 bases. This CDR3 has 14 amino acids. After removal of 6 bases from V and 4 bases from J, the junction contained 8 bases not matched to a gene. In germline, CDR1 is MNHEY, CDR2 SMNVEV (reference sequence). The CDR3: CASSPGGAGYEQYF. The CDR3 DNA is TGTGCCAGCAGCCCGGGGGGGGCTGGATACGAGCAGTACTTC.

The rearrangement joins TRBV11-2 to TRBJ1-2, with a weak D call TRBD1 (5 bases). CDR1 and CDR2 from the germline V gene are SGHAT and FQNNGV. Trimming took off 2 bases at V and 6 bases at J, with 13 bases between the two ends. The CDR3 totals 14 residues. The CDR3 here is CASSLMSGIDGYTF. For the CDR3, the DNA is TGTGCCAGCAGCTTAATGTCAGGGATCGATGGCTACACCTTC.

The rearrangement links TRBV6-1 to TRBJ2-2; 14 bases are a match to TRBD2. J was trimmed by 8 bases and V by 2 bases; bases with no gene match: 4. Germline V lookup: CDR1 MNHNS, CDR2 SASEGT. CDR3 length: 16 residues. The DNA for the CDR3 is TGTGCCAGCAGTGAACAGGGACTAGCGGGAGTAGGGGAGCTGTTTTTT. Amino acids: CASSEQGLAGVGELFF.

J is TRBJ1-2 and V is TRBV9, with TRBD1 identical over 7 bases. The germline CDR1 and CDR2 sequences are SGDLS and YYNGEE. Trimming at V came to 3 bases and at J to 0 bases, leaving 8 bases not matched to a gene. The CDR3 contains 16 residues. The CDR3 DNA reads TGTGCCAGCAGCGATGGGGGCAGGGGGACTAACTATGGCTACACCTTC. Amino acids: CASSDGGRGTNYGYTF.

In this sample, this clone turned up a few times. V and J are TRBV5-1 and TRBJ1-2, with a tentative D call TRBD1 (6 bases). Deletions cut 3 bases from V and 3 bases from J, with 9 bases between. Per the germline V gene, CDR1 is SGHRS and CDR2 is YFSETQ. The CDR3 covers 13 residues. This CDR3 is CASSSWTDYGYTF. CDR3 DNA sequence: TGCGCCAGCAGCTCGTGGACAGACTATGGCTACACCTTC.

The chain has TRBV6-1 and TRBJ2-7; 8 positions match TRBD2. Trimming took 2 bases from V and 3 from J; bases not matched to a gene: 0. This CDR3 has 13 amino acids. Germline V gives CDR1 MNHNS, CDR2 SASEGT. CDR3 loop: CASSESGSYEQYF. CDR3 in DNA: TGTGCCAGCAGTGAAAGCGGGAGCTACGAGCAGTACTTC.

This chain joins TRBV7-6 and TRBJ1-2; 8 bases fit TRBD1. Germline V gene sequence: CDR1 SGHVS, CDR2 FNYEAQ. The junction had 7 bases not matched to a gene; V was cut back by 8 bases and J by 11 bases. CDR3 length equals 11 residues. The CDR3 is CASLQGASYTF. CDR3 nucleotide sequence: TGTGCCAGCCTGCAGGGGGCTTCGTACACCTTC.

The chain links TRBV25-1 to TRBJ1-5; TRBD1 aligns across 7 bases. The CDR3 has 14 residues. The J segment lost 3 bases and the V segment lost 5 bases, leaving 4 bases of the junction unmatched. Germline V lookup: CDR1 MGHDK, CDR2 SYGVNS. The CDR3 nucleotides read TGTGCCAGCAGTCGTACAGGGGCCAATCAGCCCCAGCATTTT. Translating it yields CASSRTGANQPQHF. The whole variable domain, filled in from reference TRBV25-1 and TRBJ1-5, reads EADIYQTPRYLVIGTGKKITLECSQTMGHDKMYWYQQDPGMELHLIHYSYGVNSTEKGDLSSESTVSRIRTEHFPLTLESARPSHTSQYLCASSRTGANQPQHFGDGTRLSIL.

The chain employs TRBV5-4 and TRBJ2-7, with 14 bases matching TRBD2. Per germline, CDR1 SGHNT and CDR2 YYREEE (reference sequence). This CDR3 has 16 residues. The trim removed 4 bases at V and 6 bases at J, leaving 9 bases unmatched. CDR3 residues: CASSPGTSGSYSEQYF. CDR3 DNA: TGTGCCAGCAGCCCAGGGACTAGCGGGAGTTACAGCGAGCAGTACTTC. The complete variable domain, with remaining parts taken from reference TRBV5-4 and TRBJ2-7, reads ETGVTQSPTHLIKTRGQQVTLRCSSQSGHNTVSWYQQALGQGPQFIFQYYREEENGRGNFPPRFSGLQFPNYSSELNVNALELDDSALYLCASSPGTSGSYSEQYFGPGTRLTVT.

The chain joins TRBV18 to TRBJ1-6; no definite D call. Germline-derived CDR1 and CDR2 are KGHSH and LQKENI. Trimming removed 8 bases at V and 8 bases at J, with 10 bases between. CDR3 length equals 12 residues. The CDR3 loop is CASGTEDSPLHF. CDR3 in DNA: TGTGCCAGCGGCACGGAGGATTCACCCCTCCACTTT. The entire variable domain, with the rest obtained from reference TRBV18 and TRBJ1-6, is as follows: NAGVMQNPRHLVRRRGQEARLRCSPMKGHSHVYWYRQLPEEGLKFMVYLQKENIIDESGMPKERFSAEFPKEGPSILRIQQVVRGDSAAYFCASGTEDSPLHFGNGTRLTVT.

This chain connects TRBV19 to TRBJ2-2; D is possibly TRBD1 (5 bases). The germline V gene encodes CDR1 LNHDA and CDR2 SQIVND (reference sequence). Between the trimmed V and J ends, which lost 3 bases and 3 bases, there was a span of 8 bases. CDR3 size: 14 residues. CDR3 DNA sequence: TGTGCCAGTAGTATGGACACTGACACCGGGGAGCTGTTTTTT. Amino acids: CASSMDTDTGELFF. The variable domain in full, completed from reference TRBV19 and TRBJ2-2, reads DGGITQSPKYLFRKEGQNVTLSCEQNLNHDAMYWYRQDPGQGLRLIYYSQIVNDFQKGDIAEGYSVSREKKESFPLTVTSAQKNPTAFYLCASSMDTDTGELFFGEGSRLTVL.

CDR3 loop: CASSHLLGLEETQYF. CDR3 nucleotides: TGTGCCAGCAGCCACCTCTTGGGCTTAGAGGAGACCCAGTACTTC. The chain links TRBV3-1 (or the pseudogene TRBV3-2) to TRBJ2-5; D is ambiguous. V was trimmed by 3 bases and J by 5 bases, leaving 16 bases between them. This CDR3 has 15 residues. Germline V CDR1 and CDR2: LGHDT, YNNKEL (reference sequence).

The chain is built from TRBV6-1 and TRBJ1-5; D is undetermined. CDR1 MNHNS and CDR2 SASEGT come from the germline V gene. The V and J ends lost 2 bases and 6 bases respectively, with 8 bases between them. This CDR3 is 13 amino acids long. CDR3 sequence reads: CASSEKGGQPQHF. The DNA of the CDR3 is TGTGCCAGCAGTGAAAAGGGAGGTCAGCCCCAGCATTTT.

The chain is built from TRBV10-2 and TRBJ1-1, with D perhaps matching TRBD1 (6 bases). This CDR3 region has 13 residues. Germline values: CDR1 WSHSY, CDR2 SAAADI. Trimming stripped 6 bases from V and 1 base from J, with 9 bases between. CDR3 amino acids: CASRLTGNTEAFF. CDR3 nucleotides: TGCGCCAGCAGATTGACAGGGAACACTGAAGCTTTCTTT.

This clone was seen a few times. This chain links TRBV5-4 with TRBJ2-7; 11 bases match TRBD2. The V segment lost 4 bases and the J segment 2 bases; nucleotides outside the gene matches: 5. The CDR3 runs to 15 residues. Germline CDR1 SGHNT, CDR2 YYREEE (reference sequence). The CDR3 here is CASSPGTSGTYEQYF. The CDR3 DNA is TGTGCCAGCAGCCCTGGGACTAGCGGTACCTACGAGCAGTACTTC.

This chain links TRBV15 with TRBJ2-5; D remains ambiguous. Between the trimmed V and J ends, which lost 0 bases and 2 bases, there was a span of 4 bases. Germline CDR1 and CDR2: LNHNV and YYDKDF (reference sequence). The CDR3 length is 13 residues. Written as DNA, the CDR3 is TGTGCCACCAGCAGAGATTCTCAAGAGACCCAGTACTTC. Translation gives CATSRDSQETQYF.

The CDR3 bases are TGTGCCAGTAGTATTCAAAGGGGGCATGTCGTCTATGGCTACACCTTC. Its protein is CASSIQRGHVVYGYTF. The chain employs TRBV19 and TRBJ1-2; 7 bases line up with TRBD1. With 3 bases clipped from V and 4 bases from J, the junction kept 11 bases outside the gene matches. CDR3 length: 16 residues. Germline CDR1 reads LNHDA; CDR2 reads SQIVND (reference sequence).

A word on this clone: Other DNA sequences in the sample encode the same CDR3. The rearrangement links TRBV5-1 to TRBJ1-1; TRBD1 might be the D (5 bases). Trimming removed 4 bases from V and 0 bases from J, with 13 bases in between. This CDR3 has 15 residues. Germline assignment: CDR1 SGHRS and CDR2 YFSETQ. Written as DNA, the CDR3 is TGCGCCAGCAGCCTAGCTGGGGGGATGAACACTGAAGCTTTCTTT. This codes for CASSLAGGMNTEAFF. Together with reference TRBV5-1 and TRBJ1-1, the CDR3 gives the full variable domain: KAGVTQTPRYLIKTRGQQVTLSCSPISGHRSVSWYQQTPGQGLQFLFEYFSETQRNKGNFPGRFSGRQFSNSRSEMNVSTLELGDSALYLCASSLAGGMNTEAFFGQGTRLTVV.

The chain links TRBV18 to TRBJ1-1; 7 bases line up with TRBD1. This CDR3 spans 12 amino acids. J gave up 4 bases and V 6 bases, and 2 bases lay outside the gene matches. Germline loops: CDR1 KGHSH, CDR2 LQKENI. This CDR3 reads CASSRDSTEAFF. CDR3 coding DNA: TGTGCCAGCTCGCGGGACAGCACTGAAGCTTTCTTT.

The chain couples TRBV5-5 to TRBJ1-1; D remains unclear. The germline CDR1 and CDR2 sequences are SGHKS and YYEKEE (reference sequence). V was trimmed by 3 bases and J by 0 bases, leaving 9 bases between them. The CDR3 has 14 amino acids. The CDR3 loop is CASSSRYVNTEAFF. In DNA form, the CDR3 reads TGTGCCAGCAGCTCGAGGTATGTGAACACTGAAGCTTTCTTT.

The chain carries TRBV2 and TRBJ2-1; TRBD2 aligns across 10 bases. Germline V gene lookup returns CDR1 SNHLY and CDR2 FYNNEI. With V trimmed by 6 bases and J by 0 bases, 5 bases remained unmatched. This CDR3 is built from 16 residues. The CDR3 region has the DNA TGTGCCAGCAGACCTAGGACTAGCGGCTCCTACAATGAGCAGTTCTTC. The encoded protein is CASRPRTSGSYNEQFF.

The V and J genes are TRBV24-1 and TRBJ1-2, with D maybe TRBD1 (6 bases). CDR1 KGHDR and CDR2 SFDVKD come from the germline V gene. The CDR3 length is 12 residues. V was shortened by 12 bases and J by 3 bases, with 13 bases between the two germline ends. The CDR3, as DNA: TGTGCCCTAAGACAGGCGTACTATGGCTACACCTTC. Encoded protein: CALRQAYYGYTF.

This chain links TRBV5-1 with TRBJ1-1, with TRBD1 matching over 7 bases. The V gene end was trimmed by 4 bases and the J gene end by 1 base; junction bases not matched to a gene: 10. Per germline, CDR1 SGHRS and CDR2 YFSETQ. This CDR3 spans 16 amino acids. CDR3 DNA: TGCGCCAGCAGCAAGGACATACAGGGGAAGAACACTGAAGCTTTCTTT. Translation gives CASSKDIQGKNTEAFF.

About this clone itself: One end of the junction does not line up with germline, which may come from a read error. This rearrangement joins TRBV6-5 to TRBJ1-6, with D maybe TRBD1 (6 bases). The CDR3 spans 16 residues. Germline V gene data show CDR1 as MNHEY and CDR2 as SVGAGI. This chain's CDR3 is CASSYSEQTGNSPLHF. DNA of the CDR3: TGTGCCAGCAGCTACTCAGAACAAACAGGGAATTCACCCCTCCACTTT.

The V and J genes are TRBV5-1 and TRBJ1-1; no definite D call. Germline values: CDR1 SGHRS, CDR2 YFSETQ. V lost 4 bases and J lost 1, with 11 bases in between. This CDR3 is built from 14 residues. CDR3 sequence (DNA): TGCGCCAGCAGCGGGAGTGTGGCGAACACTGAAGCTTTCTTT. It yields the protein CASSGSVANTEAFF.

The V call is TRBV7-9, the J call TRBJ1-5; the D gene is possibly TRBD1 (6 bases). This CDR3 comprises 16 residues. Trimming shortened V by 0 bases and J by 1 base, and 10 bases separated the two germline ends. Germline V gives CDR1 SEHNR, CDR2 FQNEAQ (reference sequence). DNA of the CDR3: TGTGCCAGCAGCTTAGCGGGAGGGGGGAGCAATCAGCCCCAGCATTTT. Its translation is CASSLAGGGSNQPQHF.